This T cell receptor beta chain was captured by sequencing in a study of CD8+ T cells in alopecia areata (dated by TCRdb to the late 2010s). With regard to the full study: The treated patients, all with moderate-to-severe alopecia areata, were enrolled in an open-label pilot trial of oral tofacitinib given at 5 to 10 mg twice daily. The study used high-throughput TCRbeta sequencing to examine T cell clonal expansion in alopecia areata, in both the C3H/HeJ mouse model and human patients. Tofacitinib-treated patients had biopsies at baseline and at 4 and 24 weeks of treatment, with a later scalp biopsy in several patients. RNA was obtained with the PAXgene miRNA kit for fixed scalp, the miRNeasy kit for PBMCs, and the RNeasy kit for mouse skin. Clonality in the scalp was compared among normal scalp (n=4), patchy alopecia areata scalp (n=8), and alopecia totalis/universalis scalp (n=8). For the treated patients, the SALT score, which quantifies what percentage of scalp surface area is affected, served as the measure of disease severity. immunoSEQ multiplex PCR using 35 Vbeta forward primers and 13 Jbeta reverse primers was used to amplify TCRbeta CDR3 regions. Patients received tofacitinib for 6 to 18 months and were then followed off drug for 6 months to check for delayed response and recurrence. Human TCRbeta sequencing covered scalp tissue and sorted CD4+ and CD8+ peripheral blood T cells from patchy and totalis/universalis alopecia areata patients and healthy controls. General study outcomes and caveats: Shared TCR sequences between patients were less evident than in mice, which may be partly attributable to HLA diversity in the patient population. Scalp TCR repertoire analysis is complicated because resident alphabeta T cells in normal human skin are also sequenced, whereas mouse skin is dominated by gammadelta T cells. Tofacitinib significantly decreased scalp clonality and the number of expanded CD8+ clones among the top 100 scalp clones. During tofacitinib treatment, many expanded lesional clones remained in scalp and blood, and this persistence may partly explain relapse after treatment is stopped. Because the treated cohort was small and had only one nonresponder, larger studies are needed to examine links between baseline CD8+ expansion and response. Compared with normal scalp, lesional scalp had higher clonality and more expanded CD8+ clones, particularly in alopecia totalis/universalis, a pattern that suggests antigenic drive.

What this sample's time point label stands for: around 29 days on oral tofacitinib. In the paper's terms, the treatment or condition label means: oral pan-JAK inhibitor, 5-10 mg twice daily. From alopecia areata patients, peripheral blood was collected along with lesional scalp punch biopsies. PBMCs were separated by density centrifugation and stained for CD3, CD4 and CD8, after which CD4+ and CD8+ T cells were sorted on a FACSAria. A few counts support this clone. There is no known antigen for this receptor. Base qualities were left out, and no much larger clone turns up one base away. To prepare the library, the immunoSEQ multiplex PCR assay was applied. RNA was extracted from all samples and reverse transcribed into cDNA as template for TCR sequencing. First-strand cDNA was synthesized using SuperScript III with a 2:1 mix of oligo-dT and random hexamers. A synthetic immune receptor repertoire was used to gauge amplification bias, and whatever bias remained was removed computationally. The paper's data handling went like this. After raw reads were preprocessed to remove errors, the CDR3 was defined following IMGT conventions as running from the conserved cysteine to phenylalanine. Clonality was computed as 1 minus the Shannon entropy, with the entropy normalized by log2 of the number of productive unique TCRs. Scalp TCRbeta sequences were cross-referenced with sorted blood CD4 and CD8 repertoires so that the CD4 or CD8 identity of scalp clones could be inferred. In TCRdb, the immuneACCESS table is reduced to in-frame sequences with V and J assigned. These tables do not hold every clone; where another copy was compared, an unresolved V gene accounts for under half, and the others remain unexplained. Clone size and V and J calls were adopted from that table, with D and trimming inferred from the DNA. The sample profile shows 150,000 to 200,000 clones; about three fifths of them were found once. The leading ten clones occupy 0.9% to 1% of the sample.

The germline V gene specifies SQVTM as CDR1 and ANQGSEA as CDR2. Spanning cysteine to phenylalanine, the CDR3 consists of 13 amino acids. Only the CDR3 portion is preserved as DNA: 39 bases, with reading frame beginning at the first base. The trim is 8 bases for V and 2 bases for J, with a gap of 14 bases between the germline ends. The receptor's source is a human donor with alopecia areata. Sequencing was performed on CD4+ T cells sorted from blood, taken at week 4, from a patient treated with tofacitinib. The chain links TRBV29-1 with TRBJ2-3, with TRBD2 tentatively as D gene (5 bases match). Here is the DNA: TGCAGCTCCCTAGGAGGCTTCACAGATACGCAGTATTTT. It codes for CSSLGGFTDTQYF.